The text below deals with one TCR beta chain. These data are taken from a study of blood T cell repertoires in COVID-19. There are 16 residues in the CDR3. Germline CDR1 and CDR2: MNHEY and SMNVEV (reference sequence). Trimming cost V 2 bases and J 6 bases; bases outside gene matches: 9. Clones were read by immunoSEQ multiplex PCR, and TCRdb kept only the in-frame ones, dropping some. This repertoire shows 60,000 to 85,000 clones, roughly nine tenths found once; its top ten account for about 4.3%. The TCR was taken from a man aged 50-60 years with active COVID-19. The chain couples TRBV27 to TRBJ2-2; 7 bases line up with TRBD1. Sequencing used peripheral blood. The chain's CDR3 is CASSLRDRLLPGELFF. The DNA for the CDR3 is TGTGCCAGCAGTTTAAGGGACAGACTCCTTCCCGGGGAGCTGTTTTTT.